Given below is one T cell receptor (beta chain) in context. This sample stems from a study of early T cells in non-severe SARS-CoV-2 infection. TCRdb re-called the 5' RACE reads with MiXCR, one entry per CDR3 protein. This table has 45,000 to 70,000 distinct CDR3 sequences, around 8% appearing once. The CDR3 extends over 17 amino acids. Trimming removed 1 base from V and 2 bases from J, with 15 bases in between. The V gene's germline CDR1 is MDHEN and CDR2 SYDVKM. The sequence came from an adult who was a healthcare worker with PCR-confirmed SARS-CoV-2 infection or an uninfected control (not recorded which). This specimen consisted of whole blood, obtained at baseline. V is TRBV28 and J is TRBJ2-1; D is unresolved. The DNA for the CDR3 is TGTGCCAGCAGTTTATTTTATGTAACGGTTACCTACAATGAGCAGTTCTTC. Its protein is CASSLFYVTVTYNEQFF.